The rows below give T cell receptor beta chains drawn from one sample of a study of cytomegalovirus exposure and HLA in healthy donors. Sequenced by immunoSEQ multiplex PCR; TCRdb stores in-frame clones only, minus some. The data show some 200,000 clones, roughly an eighth seen once. Sequences were obtained from PBMCs. These receptors originate from a man aged 50 to 60 in good health and CMV-seropositive. Both conserved end residues are part of each CDR3. A D gene is named only where the DNA matches it firmly. Part of the rows lack a size; the others show once, few, many or a class for expanded clones.

few	16	TRBD1	TRBV5-6	TRBJ2-4	CASSLDGQGPGNIQYF	TGTGCCAGCAGCTTGGATGGACAGGGCCCAGGAAACATTCAGTACTTC
NA	13	TRBD1	TRBV19	TRBJ2-1	CASRTGGFGEQFF	TGTGCCAGTCGGACAGGGGGCTTCGGTGAGCAGTTCTTC
few	12	TRBD1	TRBV6-5	TRBJ1-2	CASRRDRAGYTF	TGTGCCAGCAGACGGGACAGGGCTGGCTACACCTTC
few	13	NA	TRBV6-5	TRBJ1-1	CTAIRGEGTEAFF	TGTACAGCAATAAGGGGGGAGGGCACTGAAGCTTTCTTT
few	14	NA	TRBV5-4	TRBJ1-2	CASSLDSGLDGYTF	TGTGCCAGCAGCTTGGATTCAGGGTTGGATGGCTACACCTTC
NA	15	TRBD1	TRBV14	TRBJ1-6	CASSGGQFYNSPLHF	TGTGCCAGCAGCGGGGGACAGTTCTATAATTCACCCCTCCACTTT
NA	14	NA	TRBV27	TRBJ2-3	CASSILTGTDTQYF	TGTGCCAGCAGTATACTGACAGGCACAGATACGCAGTATTTT
NA	15	TRBD1	TRBV2	TRBJ1-5	CASSGTGLANQPQHF	TGTGCCAGCAGTGGGACAGGATTAGCAAATCAGCCCCAGCATTTT
few	16	TRBD1	TRBV6-1	TRBJ1-2	CASSKDRAIGNYGYTF	TGTGCCAGCAGTAAAGACAGGGCCATTGGTAACTATGGCTACACCTTC
NA	15	NA	TRBV5-5	TRBJ1-5	CASSLVATHNQPQHF	TGTGCCAGCAGCTTGGTGGCGACACACAATCAGCCCCAGCATTTT
NA	13	TRBD1	TRBV28	TRBJ1-2	CASSLTGDYGYTF	TGTGCCAGCAGTCTTACAGGGGACTATGGCTACACCTTC
few	16	NA	TRBV27	TRBJ1-2	CASSLRAGSGVLGYTF	TGTGCCAGCAGTTTAAGGGCGGGCAGTGGTGTTCTAGGCTACACCTTC
NA	14	NA	TRBV5-4	TRBJ2-3	CASSWGGRTDTQYF	TGTGCCAGCAGCTGGGGGGGCCGCACAGATACGCAGTATTTT
few	14	NA	TRBV6-6	TRBJ1-2	CASSFLTDSYGYTF	TGTGCCAGCAGTTTTTTGACGGACAGCTATGGCTACACCTTC
NA	15	TRBD2	TRBV6-4	TRBJ2-7	CASSDRAGGYYEQYF	TGTGCCAGCAGTGACCGAGCGGGGGGTTACTACGAGCAGTACTTC
few	15	TRBD1	TRBV6-5	TRBJ1-6	CASSRSGDSYSPLHF	TGTGCCAGCAGCCGATCAGGGGACAGTTATTCACCCCTCCACTTT
few	14	NA	TRBV7-2	TRBJ2-5	CASSFPGEGRTQYF	TGTGCCAGCAGCTTCCCCGGGGAAGGCCGGACCCAGTACTTC
NA	13	NA	TRBV7-3	TRBJ2-1	CASSLDPLGEQFF	TGTGCCAGCAGCTTAGATCCCCTGGGCGAGCAGTTCTTC
few	18	NA	TRBV7-8	TRBJ1-5	CASSLGPINRGLKVAQHF	TGTGCCAGCAGCTTAGGACCGATAAATAGGGGTCTAAAAGTAGCCCAGCATTTT
NA	14	TRBD1	TRBV30	TRBJ1-2	CAWNSGTGGDGYTF	TGTGCCTGGAATTCCGGGACAGGGGGCGATGGCTACACCTTC
NA	15	TRBD1	TRBV4-3	TRBJ1-5	CASSRSTGNNQPQHF	TGCGCCAGCAGCCGGTCGACAGGGAACAATCAGCCCCAGCATTTT
NA	14	NA	TRBV25-1	TRBJ1-5	CASSRRDSNRPQHF	TGTGCCAGCTCTCGCAGGGATAGCAATCGGCCCCAGCATTTT